The sequence of this TCR beta chain was determined in a study of cytomegalovirus exposure and HLA in healthy donors. As regards this clone: The antigen remains undetermined.

Germline CDR1 MDHEN, CDR2 SYDVKM. Trimming shortened V by 6 bases and J by 0 bases, and 15 bases separated the two germline ends. The CDR3 covers 15 residues. PCR amplification relied on 60 Vbeta primers (plus 13 Jbeta primers). Profiled with immunoSEQ multiplex PCR; TCRdb holds only in-frame clones, not every one. In the table there are 95,000 to 100,000 clones, under 80% of which are singletons. Whole-study results and caveats: A later analysis, which compared TCR beta chains of equal frequency, found the HLA-associated ones more clonally expanded. Most subjects' HLA-A and HLA-B alleles were reportedly predicted from TCR beta sequences.

The sequenced sample was PBMCs. The rearrangement links TRBV28 to TRBJ2-7; no reliable D call. This receptor was identified in a man aged 40-55 years in good health and CMV-seronegative. The CDR3 DNA follows: TGTGCCAGCAGAGTCGGTCGGGTCGACTCCTACGAGCAGTACTTC. Translation gives CASRVGRVDSYEQYF. Combining the CDR3 with reference TRBV28 and TRBJ2-7 gives the whole variable domain DVKVTQSSRYLVKRTGEKVFLECVQDMDHENMFWYRQDPGLGLRLIYFSYDVKMKEKGDIPEGYSVSREKKERFSLILESASTNQTSMYLCASRVGRVDSYEQYFGPGTRLTVT.